This section outlines one T cell receptor beta chain sequence together with its context. This specimen comes from a study of technical replicates of blood from several donors. The repertoire was sequenced with immunoSEQ multiplex PCR; TCRdb's copy has only in-frame clones and lacks some. The data show about 70,000 clones, with 90% to 95% seen just once and approximately 0.4% held by the top ten. V gave up 6 bases and J gave up 2 bases, with 20 bases separating them. The CDR3 contains 16 residues. Germline V gene sequence: CDR1 MNHEY, CDR2 SMNVEV (reference sequence). The sequencing sample was made of T cells isolated from PBMCs. The source of this sequence is a human donor in good health. The rearrangement joins TRBV27 to TRBJ2-7, with D possibly matching TRBD2 (7 bases). The chain's CDR3 is CASSFNGGAIAYEQYF. In DNA, the CDR3 is TGTGCCAGCAGCTTCAATGGGGGGGCGATAGCCTACGAGCAGTACTTC.